The 5 T cell receptor beta chains given below trace back to one sample, sequenced in a study of cytomegalovirus exposure and HLA in healthy donors. The PCR ran on 60 Vbeta and 13 Jbeta primers. Measured with immunoSEQ multiplex PCR; TCRdb has only the in-frame clones, and not every one. The sample has around 150,000 clones; more than 70% are singletons. Source material: PBMCs. These TCRs come from a male donor in good health and CMV-seronegative.

The chain recombines TRBV21-1 with TRBJ2-5; the table's D call, TRBD2, has no DNA check behind it. TRBV21-1 is a recognized pseudogene. The CDR3 extends over 14 amino acids. The CDR3 nucleotides are TGTGCCAGTACGCTGGGCGGGGGAGTAAAGACCCAGTACTTC. It encodes CASTLGGGVKTQYF.

V usage is TRBV15 and J usage is TRBJ2-5; no firm D call. Germline loops: CDR1 LNHNV, CDR2 YYDKDF (reference sequence). This CDR3 region has 15 residues. V lost 1 base to trimming and J lost 7 bases, with 16 bases between them. DNA of the CDR3: TGTGCCACCAGCAGAGCAGGTACCGGTTCGACGACCCAGTACTTC. This translates into CATSRAGTGSTTQYF. The full variable domain, rest sourced from reference TRBV15 and TRBJ2-5, is DAMVIQNPRYQVTQFGKPVTLSCSQTLNHNVMYWYQQKSSQAPKLLFHYYDKDFNNEADTPDNFQSRRPNTSFCFLDIRSPGLGDTAMYLCATSRAGTGSTTQYFGPGTRLLVL.

The chain links TRBV6-4 to TRBJ2-1, with TRBD2 matching 8 bases. This CDR3 spans 14 amino acids. With V trimmed by 3 bases and J by 7 bases, 5 bases remained unmatched. Germline CDR1 is MRHNA and CDR2 is SNTAGT. CDR3 sequence (DNA): TGTGCCAGCAGTGAATTAGCGGGGAGTAATGAGCAGTTCTTC. This sequence encodes CASSELAGSNEQFF.

The J gene is TRBJ1-2, the V gene TRBV27, with no clear D. The CDR3 consists of 13 residues. Trimming cost V 8 bases and J 3 bases, with 13 bases left between them. The germline CDR1 and CDR2 sequences are MNHEY and SMNVEV (reference sequence). This CDR3 is CASSLGSHYGYTF. As DNA, the CDR3 is TGTGCCAGCTCCCTGGGCAGCCACTATGGCTACACCTTC.

The chain carries TRBV9 and TRBJ2-5, with a tentative D call TRBD1 (6 bases). The J call is in doubt because the DNA end fits TRBJ2-7 better. CDR3 size: 14 residues. Germline V gene sequence: CDR1 SGDLS, CDR2 YYNGEE. CDR3 loop: CASSVGGPGYEQYF. The CDR3 region has the DNA TGTGCCAGCAGCGTAGGGGGGCCGGGGTACGAGCAGTACTTC.